This paragraph reports one T cell receptor beta chain. Its antigen is not identified. Libraries were prepared by immunoSEQ multiplex PCR; TCRdb keeps only in-frame clonotypes and omits some of them. The table has under 80,000 clones, less than 90% seen once; the top ten hold roughly 20%. Germline-derived CDR1 and CDR2 are SGDLS and YYNGEE. Deletions cut 0 bases from V and 1 base from J, with 11 bases between. The CDR3 runs 16 residues. The data originate from a study of T cell responses to AZD1222 COVID-19 vaccine. As for the study in general: Second-dose intervals near 4 or 12 weeks were combined. Study observations and caveats: None of the repertoires were sampled until the peak T cell response had passed. As reported, nearly half of all spike-specific TCRs target variant regions that are unmutated. Clonal diversity was possibly underestimated, and the donors were mostly white British, with more females.

V is TRBV9 and J is TRBJ1-3; TRBD1 might be the D (6 bases). The material was peripheral blood, obtained on day 0 of AZD1222 vaccination. This clonotype was obtained from an adult in good health. CDR3 nucleotide sequence: TGTGCCAGCAGCGTAGACGGACAGTCATCTGGAAACACCATATATTTT. Its translation is CASSVDGQSSGNTIYF.